Detailed here is one T cell receptor beta chain. Its antigen is unknown. PCR was performed using 60 Vbeta and 13 Jbeta primers. This table comes from immunoSEQ multiplex PCR, and its TCRdb copy is limited to in-frame clones, with some not included. The data show 160,000 or so clones, roughly 84% seen once. The entry originates in a study of cytomegalovirus exposure and HLA in healthy donors. Study-level information: Membership in the Caucasian-associated ancestry cluster was found for about four fifths of about 430 genotyped donors.

CDR3 size: 14 residues. Germline CDR1 reads MNHEY; CDR2 reads SVGAGI. The germline V and J ends were trimmed by 1 base and 5 bases, with 11 bases remaining between them. Notes on the study in general: What TCR beta sequences reportedly achieved was accurate prediction of HLA-A and HLA-B alleles in most subjects. Researchers left out some V segments, among them TRBV6-2 and TRBV6-3, as indistinguishable. A highly shared variant cluster was judged a likely technical artifact.

The receptor's source is a woman under 30 in good health and CMV-seronegative. The V gene is TRBV6-5, the J gene TRBJ2-5, with TRBD1 as a possible D gene (6 bases). The specimen was PBMCs. The CDR3: CASSYFSGAETQYF. CDR3 nucleotide sequence: TGTGCCAGCAGTTACTTCTCAGGGGCGGAGACCCAGTACTTC.